The entry that follows covers one TCR beta chain sequence. Antigen specificity is unknown. PCR employed 60 Vbeta and 13 Jbeta primers. Measured with immunoSEQ multiplex PCR; TCRdb has only the in-frame clones, and not every one. The sample records over 150,000 clones, approximately 80% being singletons. This CDR3 is built from 15 residues. J was trimmed by 6 bases and V by 0 bases; bases with no gene match: 5. CDR1 is GTSNPN, CDR2 SVGIG, per germline (reference sequence). This entry belongs to a study of cytomegalovirus exposure and HLA in healthy donors. Findings and caveats of the study: Confirmation in vitro established that a few CMV-associated chains were specific for CMV antigens. Reportedly, fewer N-insertions than the approximately 700-donor mean appeared in an Asian-associated ancestry cluster in a later analysis. As a later analysis revealed, the rate of TCR association differed by HLA locus, with DRB1 most and HLA-C fewest.

The sample taken for sequencing was PBMCs. This receptor was identified in a woman aged 25 to 39 in good health and CMV-seropositive. The chain uses TRBV30 and TRBJ1-6, with 7 nucleotides matching TRBD1. The chain's CDR3 is CAWSVLGTANSPLHF. DNA for the CDR3: TGTGCCTGGAGTGTACTAGGGACAGCTAATTCACCCCTCCACTTT.